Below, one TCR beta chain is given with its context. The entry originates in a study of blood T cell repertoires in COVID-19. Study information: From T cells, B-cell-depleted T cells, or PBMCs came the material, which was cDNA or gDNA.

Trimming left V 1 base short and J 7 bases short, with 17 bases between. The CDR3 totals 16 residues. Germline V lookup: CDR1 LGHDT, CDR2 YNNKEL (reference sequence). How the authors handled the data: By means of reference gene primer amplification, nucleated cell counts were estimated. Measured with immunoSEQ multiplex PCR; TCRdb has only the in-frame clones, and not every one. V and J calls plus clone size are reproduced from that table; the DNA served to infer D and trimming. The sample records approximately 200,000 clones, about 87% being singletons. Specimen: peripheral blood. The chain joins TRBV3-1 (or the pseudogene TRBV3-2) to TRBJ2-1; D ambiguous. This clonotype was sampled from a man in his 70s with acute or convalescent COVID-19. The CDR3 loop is CASSQVSPWRRNEQFF. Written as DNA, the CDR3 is TGTGCCAGCAGCCAAGTGAGCCCTTGGCGGAGAAATGAGCAGTTCTTC.